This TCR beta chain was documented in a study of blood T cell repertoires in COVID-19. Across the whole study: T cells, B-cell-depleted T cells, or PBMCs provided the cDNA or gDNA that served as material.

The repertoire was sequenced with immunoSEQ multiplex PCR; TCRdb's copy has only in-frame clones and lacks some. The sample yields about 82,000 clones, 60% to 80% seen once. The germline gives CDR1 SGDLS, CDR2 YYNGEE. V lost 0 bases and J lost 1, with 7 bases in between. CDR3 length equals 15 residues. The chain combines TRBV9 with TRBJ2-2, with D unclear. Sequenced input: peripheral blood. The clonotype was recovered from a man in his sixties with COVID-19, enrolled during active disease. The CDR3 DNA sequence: TGTGCCAGCAGCGTAGCCCCCCGGAACACCGGGGAGCTGTTTTTT. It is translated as CASSVAPRNTGELFF.